The 17 T cell receptor beta chains below come from one sample, sequenced in a study of T cell changes during pregnancy in multiple sclerosis. The table came from immunoSEQ multiplex PCR; TCRdb's copy has only in-frame clones and leaves some out. The data contain fewer than 70,000 clones, roughly nine tenths of them singletons. The sample was peripheral blood, taken in the first trimester of pregnancy. Source of these receptors: a female donor with multiple sclerosis, enrolled in a pregnancy study.

This clone has only a few counts. The rearrangement links TRBV6-6 to TRBJ1-2; no clear D. V was trimmed by 2 bases and J by 7 bases, leaving 11 bases between them. Germline CDR1 reads MNHNY; CDR2 reads SVGAGI (reference sequence). There are 13 residues in the CDR3. CDR3 protein: CASSYEASAGYTF. DNA for the CDR3: TGTGCCAGCAGTTACGAGGCCAGTGCTGGCTACACCTTC.

This CDR3 reads CASSFLQGSNTEAFF. Here the CDR3 DNA reads TGTGCCAGCAGCTTTTTGCAGGGGTCGAACACTGAAGCTTTCTTT. The chain employs TRBV5-6 and TRBJ1-1; maybe TRBD1 (6 bases). The CDR3 is made up of 15 amino acids. Germline lookup yields CDR1 SGHDT and CDR2 YYEEEE. Trimming pared 2 bases from V and 1 base from J, leaving 12 bases between.

The rearrangement joins TRBV7-9 to TRBJ1-2, with D perhaps TRBD1 (6 bases). The CDR3 spans 14 residues. Germline lookup yields CDR1 SEHNR and CDR2 FQNEAQ (reference sequence). V lost 2 bases, J lost 6 bases, and 13 bases lay in between. The DNA of the CDR3 is TGTGCCAGCAGCTTAATGGGGACAAACCATGGCTACACCTTC. Translated: CASSLMGTNHGYTF.

This sequence joins TRBV30 and TRBJ2-1; possibly TRBD2 for D (6 bases). Trimming shortened V by 5 bases and J by 4 bases, and 18 bases separated the two germline ends. This CDR3 has 15 amino acids. The germline V gene has CDR1 GTSNPN and CDR2 SVGIG (reference sequence). CDR3 loop: CAWSREALTYNEQFF. The CDR3 DNA reads TGTGCCTGGTCTAGGGAGGCCCTTACTTACAATGAGCAGTTCTTC. Using reference TRBV30 and TRBJ2-1 for the parts outside the CDR3, the full variable domain is SQTIHQWPATLVQPVGSPLSLECTVEGTSNPNLYWYRQAAGRGLQLLFYSVGIGQISSEVPQNLSASRPQDRQFILSSKKLLLSDSGFYLCAWSREALTYNEQFFGPGTRLTVL.

The gene calls are TRBV19 and TRBJ2-7, with a weak D call TRBD1 (5 bases). Trimming left V 2 bases short and J 2 bases short, with 13 bases between. Germline CDR1 is LNHDA and CDR2 is SQIVND (reference sequence). The CDR3 totals 15 residues. The CDR3 protein is CASSIRQGNPYEQYF. The CDR3 bases are TGTGCCAGTAGTATAAGGCAGGGTAACCCCTACGAGCAGTACTTC.

J is TRBJ2-1 and V is TRBV27; 12 nucleotides align to TRBD2. The CDR3 totals 14 residues. CDR1 is MNHEY, CDR2 SMNVEV, per germline (reference sequence). Unmatched junction bases numbered 2, after V lost 3 bases and J lost 8 bases. CDR3 DNA sequence: TGTGCCAGCAGTTTCCTAGCGGGAGGGTATGAGCAGTTCTTC. Translated: CASSFLAGGYEQFF.

The rearrangement uses TRBV9 and TRBJ2-1; D gene ambiguous. V lost 4 bases, J lost 5 bases, and 16 bases lay in between. Germline lookup yields CDR1 SGDLS and CDR2 YYNGEE. This CDR3 is 15 amino acids long. CDR3 loop: CASSKAPSVDNEQFF. The DNA of the CDR3 is TGTGCCAGCAGCAAAGCCCCCTCGGTCGACAATGAGCAGTTCTTC.

This clone was counted between two and nine times. The sample carries other DNA sequences with the same CDR3. The chain combines TRBV29-1 with TRBJ2-7, with unresolved D. The CDR3 covers 12 residues. Germline loops: CDR1 SQVTM, CDR2 ANQGSEA. The V gene lost 3 bases and the J gene lost 3 bases, with 9 bases spanning the gap. The chain's CDR3 is CSVEVTDYEQYF. CDR3 in DNA: TGCAGCGTTGAGGTCACAGACTACGAGCAGTACTTC.

The chain couples TRBV4-2 to TRBJ2-1, with TRBD2 as a possible D gene (6 bases). CDR3 length equals 17 residues. The V end lost 1 base, the J end lost 0 bases, and 13 bases lay between the germline ends. Germline V gene lookup returns CDR1 LGHNA and CDR2 YNFKEQ. DNA of the CDR3: TGTGCCAGCAGCCAAGTTCCAGCGGGCCGCTCCTACAATGAGCAGTTCTTC. Protein: CASSQVPAGRSYNEQFF.

The chain couples TRBV6-1 to TRBJ1-3; TRBD1 agrees at 7 bases. Germline V gene data show CDR1 as MNHNS and CDR2 as SASEGT. The CDR3 is made up of 15 amino acids. J gave up 0 bases and V 10 bases, and 9 bases lay outside the gene matches. CDR3 amino acids: CAIRADRHSGNTIYF. CDR3 DNA sequence: TGTGCCATCCGAGCGGACAGGCACTCTGGAAACACCATATATTTT.

This chain links TRBV7-9 with TRBJ1-2; no definite D call. V was trimmed by 0 bases and J by 6 bases, leaving 11 bases between them. The germline V gene has CDR1 SEHNR and CDR2 FQNEAQ (reference sequence). The CDR3 spans 14 residues. The CDR3 nucleotides are TGTGCCAGCAGCTTAGCGGGCCGCCCGGATGGCTACACCTTC. Its protein is CASSLAGRPDGYTF.

The chain uses TRBV19 and TRBJ2-2; a weak D match, TRBD2 (6 bases). The germline V gene has CDR1 LNHDA and CDR2 SQIVND (reference sequence). Between the trimmed V and J ends, which lost 8 bases and 1 base, there was a span of 17 bases. The CDR3 loop spans 16 amino acids. DNA for the CDR3: TGTGCCAGTCTCTCCGGGGGAGTTAAGAACACCGGGGAGCTGTTTTTT. Translation gives CASLSGGVKNTGELFF.

The chain links TRBV6-1 to TRBJ1-1; 9 nucleotides agree with TRBD1. The trim removed 2 bases at V and 4 bases at J, leaving 8 bases unmatched. The germline V gene encodes CDR1 MNHNS and CDR2 SASEGT. This CDR3 spans 16 amino acids. The CDR3 bases are TGTGCCAGCAGTGAACCGAACAGGGGACAGGGCACTGAAGCTTTCTTT. Translation: CASSEPNRGQGTEAFF.

This chain joins TRBV7-9 and TRBJ2-4; 7 nucleotides line up with TRBD1. The CDR3 has 14 residues. Germline CDR1 SEHNR, CDR2 FQNEAQ (reference sequence). V lost 1 base, J lost 6 bases, and 3 bases stayed unmatched. The CDR3 bases are TGTGCCAGCAGCTTAGAAGACAGGGCAAACATTCAGTACTTC. Its translation is CASSLEDRANIQYF. Using reference TRBV7-9 and TRBJ2-4 for the parts outside the CDR3, the full variable domain is DTGVSQNPRHKITKRGQNVTFRCDPISEHNRLYWYRQTLGQGPEFLTYFQNEAQLEKSRLLSDRFSAERPKGSFSTLEIQRTEQGDSAMYLCASSLEDRANIQYFGAGTRLSVL.

V gene TRBV5-8 combines with J gene TRBJ1-4; D is uncertain. There are 14 residues in the CDR3. CDR1 SGHTS and CDR2 YDEGEE come from the germline V gene. Trimming took off 0 bases at V and 8 bases at J, with 11 bases between the two ends. CDR3 protein: CASSLGWQYEKLFF. In DNA form, the CDR3 reads TGTGCCAGCAGCTTGGGGTGGCAGTACGAAAAACTGTTTTTT.

V and J are TRBV7-9 and TRBJ1-1, with D hard to call. CDR3 length equals 16 residues. With 5 bases removed from V and 0 bases from J, the gap between germline ends came to 16 bases. Germline CDR1 SEHNR, CDR2 FQNEAQ (reference sequence). The CDR3 spells CASSESREEMNTEAFF. CDR3 nucleotides: TGTGCCAGCAGCGAATCTCGTGAGGAGATGAACACTGAAGCTTTCTTT.

This chain uses TRBV19 with TRBJ2-3; D is unclear. Germline CDR1 is LNHDA and CDR2 is SQIVND (reference sequence). The CDR3 loop spans 15 amino acids. Trimming stripped 5 bases from V and 0 bases from J, with 12 bases between. The CDR3 sequence: CASSPHGPSTDTQYF. The CDR3 DNA reads as TGTGCCAGTAGTCCTCACGGTCCTAGCACAGATACGCAGTATTTT.